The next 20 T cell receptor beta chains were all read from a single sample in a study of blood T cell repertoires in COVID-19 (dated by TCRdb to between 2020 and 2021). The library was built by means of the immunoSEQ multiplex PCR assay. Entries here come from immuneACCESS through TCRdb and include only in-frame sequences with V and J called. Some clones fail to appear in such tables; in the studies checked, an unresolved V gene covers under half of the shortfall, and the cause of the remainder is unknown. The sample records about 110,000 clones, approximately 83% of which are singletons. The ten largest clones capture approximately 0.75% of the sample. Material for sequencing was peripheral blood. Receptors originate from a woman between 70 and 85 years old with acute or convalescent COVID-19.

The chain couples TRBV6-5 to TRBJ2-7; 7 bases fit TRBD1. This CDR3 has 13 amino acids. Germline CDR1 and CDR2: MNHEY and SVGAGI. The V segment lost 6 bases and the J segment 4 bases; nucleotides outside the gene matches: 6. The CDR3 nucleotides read TGTGCCAGCAGAAGAAACAGGGGTTACGAGCAGTACTTC. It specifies CASRRNRGYEQYF.

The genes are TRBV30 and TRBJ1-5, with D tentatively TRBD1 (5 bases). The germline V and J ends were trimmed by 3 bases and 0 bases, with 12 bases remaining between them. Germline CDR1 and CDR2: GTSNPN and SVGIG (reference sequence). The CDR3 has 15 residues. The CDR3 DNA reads TGTGCCTGGAGGAGAGGCGGGGGTAGCAATCAGCCCCAGCATTTT. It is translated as CAWRRGGGSNQPQHF. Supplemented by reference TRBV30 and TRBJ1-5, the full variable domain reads SQTIHQWPATLVQPVGSPLSLECTVEGTSNPNLYWYRQAAGRGLQLLFYSVGIGQISSEVPQNLSASRPQDRQFILSSKKLLLSDSGFYLCAWRRGGGSNQPQHFGDGTRLSIL.

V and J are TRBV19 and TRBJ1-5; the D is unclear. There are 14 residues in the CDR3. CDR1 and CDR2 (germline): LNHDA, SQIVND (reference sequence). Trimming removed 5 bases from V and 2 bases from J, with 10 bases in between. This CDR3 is CASSDAGGNQPQHF. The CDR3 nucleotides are TGTGCCAGTAGTGACGCAGGCGGCAATCAGCCCCAGCATTTT.

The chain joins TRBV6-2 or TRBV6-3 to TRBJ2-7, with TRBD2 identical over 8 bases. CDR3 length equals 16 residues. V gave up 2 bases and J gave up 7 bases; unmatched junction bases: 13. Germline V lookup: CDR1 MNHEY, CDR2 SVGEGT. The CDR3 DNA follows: TGTGCCAGCAGTTACCCCGAGGGAGCGGGGGTTGATGAGCAGTACTTC. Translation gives CASSYPEGAGVDEQYF.

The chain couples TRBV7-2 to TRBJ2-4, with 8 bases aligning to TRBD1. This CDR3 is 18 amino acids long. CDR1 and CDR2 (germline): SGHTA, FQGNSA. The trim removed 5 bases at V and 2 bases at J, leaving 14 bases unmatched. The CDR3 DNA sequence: TGTGCCAGCAGCCAATCGAAGACAGGGGTGGGAACCAAAAACATTCAGTACTTC. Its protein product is CASSQSKTGVGTKNIQYF.

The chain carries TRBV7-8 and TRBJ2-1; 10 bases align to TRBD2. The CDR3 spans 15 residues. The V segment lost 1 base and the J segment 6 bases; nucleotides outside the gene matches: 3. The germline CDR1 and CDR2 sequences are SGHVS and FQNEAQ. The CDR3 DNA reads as TGTGCCAGCAGCTTAGTACTAGCGGGGTCCAATGAGCAGTTCTTC. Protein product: CASSLVLAGSNEQFF.

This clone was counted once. Here the CDR3 reads CASSMGRNTEAFF. The CDR3 DNA sequence: TGTGCCAGTAGTATGGGGAGGAACACTGAAGCTTTCTTT. The chain joins TRBV19 to TRBJ1-1; D is unresolved. From germline, CDR1 is LNHDA and CDR2 SQIVND (reference sequence). The CDR3 has 13 amino acids. Trimming removed 3 bases at V and 1 base at J, with 6 bases between. The complete variable domain, with remaining parts taken from reference TRBV19 and TRBJ1-1, reads DGGITQSPKYLFRKEGQNVTLSCEQNLNHDAMYWYRQDPGQGLRLIYYSQIVNDFQKGDIAEGYSVSREKKESFPLTVTSAQKNPTAFYLCASSMGRNTEAFFGQGTRLTVV.

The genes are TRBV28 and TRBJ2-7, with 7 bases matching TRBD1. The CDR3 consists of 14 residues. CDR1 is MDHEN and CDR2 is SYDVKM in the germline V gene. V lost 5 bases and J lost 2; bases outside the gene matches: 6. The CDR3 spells CASSLEGQPYEQYF. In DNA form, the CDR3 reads TGTGCCAGCAGTCTAGAGGGACAGCCCTACGAGCAGTACTTC. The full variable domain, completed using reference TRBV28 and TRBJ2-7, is DVKVTQSSRYLVKRTGEKVFLECVQDMDHENMFWYRQDPGLGLRLIYFSYDVKMKEKGDIPEGYSVSREKKERFSLILESASTNQTSMYLCASSLEGQPYEQYFGPGTRLTVT.

DNA of the CDR3: TGCGCCAGCAGCTCCGGACAGCCGAATCAGCCCCAGCATTTT. Amino acid sequence: CASSSGQPNQPQHF. The chain is built from TRBV5-1 and TRBJ1-5, with D possibly being TRBD1 (6 bases). CDR1 SGHRS and CDR2 YFSETQ come from the germline V gene. Trimming cost V 3 bases and J 4 bases, with 11 bases left between them. This CDR3 has 14 amino acids.

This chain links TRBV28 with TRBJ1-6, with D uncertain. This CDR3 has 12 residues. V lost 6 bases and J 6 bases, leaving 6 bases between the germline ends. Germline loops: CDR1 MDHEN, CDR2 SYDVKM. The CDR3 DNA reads TGTGCCAGCAGACCGAGTAATTCACCCCTCCACTTT. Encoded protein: CASRPSNSPLHF.

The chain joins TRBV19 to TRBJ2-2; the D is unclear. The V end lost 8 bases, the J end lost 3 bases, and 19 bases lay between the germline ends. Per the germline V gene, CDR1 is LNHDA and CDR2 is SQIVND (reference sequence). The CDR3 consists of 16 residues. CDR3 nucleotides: TGTGCCAGTGGCAAGAGAGTCGGCGCGGACACCGGGGAGCTGTTTTTT. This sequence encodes CASGKRVGADTGELFF.

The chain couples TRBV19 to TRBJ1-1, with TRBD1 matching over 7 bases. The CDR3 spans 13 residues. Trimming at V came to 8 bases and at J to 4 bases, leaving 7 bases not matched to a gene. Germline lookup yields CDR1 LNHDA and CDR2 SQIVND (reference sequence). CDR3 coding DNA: TGTGCCAGTTCTCCTCCAGGGGGCACTGAAGCTTTCTTT. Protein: CASSPPGGTEAFF.

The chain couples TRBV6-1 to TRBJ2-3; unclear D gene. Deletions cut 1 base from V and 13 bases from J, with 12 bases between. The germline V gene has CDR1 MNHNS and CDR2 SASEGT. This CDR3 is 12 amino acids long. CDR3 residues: CASSEGLSSEYF. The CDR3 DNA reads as TGTGCCAGCAGTGAAGGGTTGTCTAGTGAGTATTTT.

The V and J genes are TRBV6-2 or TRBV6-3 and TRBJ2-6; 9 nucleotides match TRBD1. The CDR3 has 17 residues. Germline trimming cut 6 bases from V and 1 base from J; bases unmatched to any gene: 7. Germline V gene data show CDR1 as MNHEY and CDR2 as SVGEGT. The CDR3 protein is CASSPGQGWSGANVLTF. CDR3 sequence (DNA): TGTGCCAGCAGCCCCGGACAGGGGTGGTCTGGGGCCAACGTCCTGACTTTC.

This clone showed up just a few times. CDR3 DNA: TGCAGCGTTGAAGGCCGACAGGGGGCCGTGGACACTGAAGCTTTCTTT. Translating it yields CSVEGRQGAVDTEAFF. The gene calls are TRBV29-1 and TRBJ1-1, with 10 positions matching TRBD1. Trimming cost V 1 base and J 3 bases; bases outside gene matches: 8. The CDR3 has 16 amino acids. Germline values: CDR1 SQVTM, CDR2 ANQGSEA.

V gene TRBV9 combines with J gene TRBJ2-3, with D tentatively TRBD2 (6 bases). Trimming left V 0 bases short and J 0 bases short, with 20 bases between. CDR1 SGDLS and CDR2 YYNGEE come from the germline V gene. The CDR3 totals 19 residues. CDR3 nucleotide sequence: TGTGCCAGCAGCGTAGTTGGGCGGGACCTAATACCAAGCACAGATACGCAGTATTTT. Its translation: CASSVVGRDLIPSTDTQYF.

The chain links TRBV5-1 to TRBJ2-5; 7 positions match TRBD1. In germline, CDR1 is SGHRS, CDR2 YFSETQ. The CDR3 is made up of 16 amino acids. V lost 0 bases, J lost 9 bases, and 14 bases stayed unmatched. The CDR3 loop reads CASSLGTGDRSGPQYF. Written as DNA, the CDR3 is TGCGCCAGCAGCTTGGGGACAGGAGACCGGTCGGGCCCCCAGTACTTC. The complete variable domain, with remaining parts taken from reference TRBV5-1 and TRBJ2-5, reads KAGVTQTPRYLIKTRGQQVTLSCSPISGHRSVSWYQQTPGQGLQFLFEYFSETQRNKGNFPGRFSGRQFSNSRSEMNVSTLELGDSALYLCASSLGTGDRSGPQYFGPGTRLLVL.

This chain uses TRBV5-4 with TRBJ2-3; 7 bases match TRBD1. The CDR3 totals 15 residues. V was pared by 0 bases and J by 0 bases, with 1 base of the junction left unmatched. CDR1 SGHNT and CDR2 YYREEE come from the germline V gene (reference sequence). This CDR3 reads CASSLEGASTDTQYF. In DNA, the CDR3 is TGTGCCAGCAGCTTGGAGGGGGCGAGCACAGATACGCAGTATTTT.

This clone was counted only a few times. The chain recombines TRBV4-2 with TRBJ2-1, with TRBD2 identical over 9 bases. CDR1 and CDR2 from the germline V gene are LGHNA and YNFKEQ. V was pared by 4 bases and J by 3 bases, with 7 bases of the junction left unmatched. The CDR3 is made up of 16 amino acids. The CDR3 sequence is CASSPRRLAVYNEQFF. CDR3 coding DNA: TGTGCCAGCAGCCCCCGCCGACTAGCGGTCTACAATGAGCAGTTCTTC.

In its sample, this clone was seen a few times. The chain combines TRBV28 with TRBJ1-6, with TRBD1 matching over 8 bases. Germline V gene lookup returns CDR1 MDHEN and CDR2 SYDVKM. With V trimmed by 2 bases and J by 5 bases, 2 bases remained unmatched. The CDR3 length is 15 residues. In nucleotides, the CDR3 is TGTGCCAGCAGTTTACAGACAGGGGATAATTCACCCCTCCACTTT. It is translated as CASSLQTGDNSPLHF.